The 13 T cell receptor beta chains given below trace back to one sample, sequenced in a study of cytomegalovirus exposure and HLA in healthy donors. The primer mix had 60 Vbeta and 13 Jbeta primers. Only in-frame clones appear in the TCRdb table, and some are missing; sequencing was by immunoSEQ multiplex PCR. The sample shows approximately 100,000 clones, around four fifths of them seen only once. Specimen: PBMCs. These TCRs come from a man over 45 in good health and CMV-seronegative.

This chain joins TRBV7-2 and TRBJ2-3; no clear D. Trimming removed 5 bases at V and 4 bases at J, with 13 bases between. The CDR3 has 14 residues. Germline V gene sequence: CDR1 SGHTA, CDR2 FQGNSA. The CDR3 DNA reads TGTGCCAGCAGCCCGCCTCCGGGTGCAGATACGCAGTATTTT. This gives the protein CASSPPPGADTQYF.

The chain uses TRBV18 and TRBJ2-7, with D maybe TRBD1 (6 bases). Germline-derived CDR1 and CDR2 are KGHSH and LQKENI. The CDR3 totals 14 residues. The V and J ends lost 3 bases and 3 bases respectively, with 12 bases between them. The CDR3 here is CASSPSGQLYEQYF. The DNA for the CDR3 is TGTGCCAGCTCACCCTCGGGACAACTCTACGAGCAGTACTTC.

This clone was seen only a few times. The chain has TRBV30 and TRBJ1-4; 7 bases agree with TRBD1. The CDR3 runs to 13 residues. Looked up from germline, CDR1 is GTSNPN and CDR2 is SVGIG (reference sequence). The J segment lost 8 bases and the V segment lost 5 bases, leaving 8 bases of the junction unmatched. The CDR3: CAWDTGEREKLFF. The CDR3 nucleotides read TGTGCCTGGGATACAGGGGAAAGAGAAAAACTGTTTTTT.

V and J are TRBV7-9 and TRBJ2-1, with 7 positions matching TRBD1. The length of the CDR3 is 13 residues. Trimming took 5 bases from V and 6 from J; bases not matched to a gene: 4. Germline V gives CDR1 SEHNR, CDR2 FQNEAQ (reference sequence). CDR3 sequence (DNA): TGTGCCAGCAGCAATTCAGGGGGCAATGAGCAGTTCTTC. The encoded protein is CASSNSGGNEQFF.

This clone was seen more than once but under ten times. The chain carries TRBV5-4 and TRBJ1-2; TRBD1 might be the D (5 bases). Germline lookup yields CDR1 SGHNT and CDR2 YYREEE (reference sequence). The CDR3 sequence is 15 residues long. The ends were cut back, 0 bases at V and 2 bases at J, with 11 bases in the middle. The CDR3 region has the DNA TGTGCCAGCAGCTTGGCGAGTCGGACAAACTATGGCTACACCTTC. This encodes CASSLASRTNYGYTF.

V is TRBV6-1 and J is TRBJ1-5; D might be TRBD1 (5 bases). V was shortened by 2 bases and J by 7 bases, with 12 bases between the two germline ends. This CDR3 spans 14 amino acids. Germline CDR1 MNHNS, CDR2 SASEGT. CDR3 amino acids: CASSEQGSRQPQHF. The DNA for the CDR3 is TGTGCCAGCAGTGAACAGGGTAGCAGGCAGCCCCAGCATTTT.

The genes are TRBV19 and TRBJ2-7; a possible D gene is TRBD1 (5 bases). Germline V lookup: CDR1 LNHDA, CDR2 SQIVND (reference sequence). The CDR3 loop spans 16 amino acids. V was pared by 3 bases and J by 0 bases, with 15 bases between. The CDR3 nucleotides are TGTGCCAGTAGTATTGGGGCGCTGGGGAACTCCTACGAGCAGTACTTC. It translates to CASSIGALGNSYEQYF.

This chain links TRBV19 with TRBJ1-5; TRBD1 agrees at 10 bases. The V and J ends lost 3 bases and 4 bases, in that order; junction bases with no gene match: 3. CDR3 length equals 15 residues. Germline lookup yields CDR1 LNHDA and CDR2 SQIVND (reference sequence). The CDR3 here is CASSIWDRGNQPQHF. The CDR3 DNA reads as TGTGCCAGTAGTATTTGGGACAGGGGAAATCAGCCCCAGCATTTT.

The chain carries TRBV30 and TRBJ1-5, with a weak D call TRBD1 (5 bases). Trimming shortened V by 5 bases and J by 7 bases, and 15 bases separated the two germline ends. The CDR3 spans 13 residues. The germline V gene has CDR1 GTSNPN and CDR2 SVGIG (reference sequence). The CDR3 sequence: CAWSGWRGQPQHF. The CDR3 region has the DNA TGTGCCTGGTCTGGGTGGAGGGGACAGCCCCAGCATTTT.

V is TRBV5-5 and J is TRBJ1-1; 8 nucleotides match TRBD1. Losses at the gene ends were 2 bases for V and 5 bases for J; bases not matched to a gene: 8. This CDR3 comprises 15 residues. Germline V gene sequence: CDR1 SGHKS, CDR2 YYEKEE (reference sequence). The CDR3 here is CASSLTGGRITEAFF. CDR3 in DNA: TGTGCCAGCAGCTTAACAGGGGGGAGGATAACTGAAGCTTTCTTT.

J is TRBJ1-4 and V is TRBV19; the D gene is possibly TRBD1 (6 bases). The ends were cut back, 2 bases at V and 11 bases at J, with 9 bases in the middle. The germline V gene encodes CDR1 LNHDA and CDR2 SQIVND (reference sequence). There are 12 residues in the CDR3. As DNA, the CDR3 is TGTGCCAGTAGTATAATAGGACAGAAACTGTTTTTT. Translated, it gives CASSIIGQKLFF.

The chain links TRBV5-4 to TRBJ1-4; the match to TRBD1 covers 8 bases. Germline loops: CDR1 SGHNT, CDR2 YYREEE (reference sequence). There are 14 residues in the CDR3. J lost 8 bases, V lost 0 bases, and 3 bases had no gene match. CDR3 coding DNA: TGTGCCAGCAGCTTGGGACAGGGGAACGAAAAACTGTTTTTT. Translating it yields CASSLGQGNEKLFF.

CDR3 amino acids: CASSLGLAGGYDEQFF. CDR3 in DNA: TGCGCCAGCAGCTTGGGACTAGCGGGGGGGTACGATGAGCAGTTCTTC. The V and J genes are TRBV5-1 and TRBJ2-1, with 14 positions matching TRBD2. V was pared by 0 bases and J by 8 bases, with 4 bases of the junction left unmatched. This CDR3 is built from 16 residues. Germline V gene lookup returns CDR1 SGHRS and CDR2 YFSETQ. Together with reference TRBV5-1 and TRBJ2-1, the CDR3 gives the full variable domain: KAGVTQTPRYLIKTRGQQVTLSCSPISGHRSVSWYQQTPGQGLQFLFEYFSETQRNKGNFPGRFSGRQFSNSRSEMNVSTLELGDSALYLCASSLGLAGGYDEQFFGPGTRLTVL.